The 25 T cell receptor beta chains given below trace back to one sample, sequenced in a study of blood T cell repertoires in COVID-19. The data were produced by immunoSEQ multiplex PCR, yet TCRdb's version contains in-frame clones alone and is incomplete. In the table there are 85,000 to 100,000 clones, 70% to 85% of which are singletons. The sequenced material came from peripheral blood. The receptors originated from a human donor in a cohort sampled during active COVID-19.

The J gene is TRBJ2-1, the V gene TRBV9; 11 bases are shared with TRBD1. The germline CDR1 and CDR2 sequences are SGDLS and YYNGEE. J lost 7 bases, V lost 4 bases, and 7 bases had no gene match. The CDR3 covers 15 residues. In DNA, the CDR3 is TGTGCCAGCAGCCCTAGGACAGGGGGCAGAAATGAGCAGTTCTTC. Its translation: CASSPRTGGRNEQFF.

This chain connects TRBV11-2 to TRBJ2-3, with D tentatively TRBD2 (6 bases). Trimming removed 5 bases from V and 2 bases from J, with 11 bases in between. The CDR3 is 14 amino acids. Looked up from germline, CDR1 is SGHAT and CDR2 is FQNNGV. The CDR3, as DNA: TGTGCCAGCAGCCGCGGACTATCCACAGATACGCAGTATTTT. Its translation: CASSRGLSTDTQYF.

In nucleotides, the CDR3 is TGTGCCAGCAGACCACCGGGACTAGCGGGGTCCTACAATGAGCAGTTCTTC. Translated, it gives CASRPPGLAGSYNEQFF. V is TRBV7-8 and J is TRBJ2-1, with TRBD2 identical over 13 bases. The CDR3 consists of 17 residues. V lost 6 bases and J lost 1; bases outside the gene matches: 6. The germline V gene encodes CDR1 SGHVS and CDR2 FQNEAQ.

The chain has TRBV4-1 and TRBJ1-5; TRBD1 matches at 8 bases. Germline CDR1 MGHRA, CDR2 YSYEKL. V lost 3 bases to trimming and J lost 0 bases; unmatched junction nucleotides: 10. The CDR3 is 18 residues long. In nucleotides, the CDR3 is TGCGCCAGCAGCCAGGGTAACAGGGGGAGAGATAGCAATCAGCCCCAGCATTTT. Translated: CASSQGNRGRDSNQPQHF.

This clone appeared a single time. The chain couples TRBV4-1 to TRBJ2-2; 10 nucleotides align to TRBD2. J gave up 4 bases and V 4 bases, and 12 bases lay outside the gene matches. Germline V gene data show CDR1 as MGHRA and CDR2 as YSYEKL. The CDR3 has 18 residues. DNA of the CDR3: TGCGCCAGCAGCCCTCCCTCGGGACTAGCGAGGGGCACCGGGGAGCTGTTTTTT. As protein: CASSPPSGLARGTGELFF.

The J gene is TRBJ2-1, the V gene TRBV19, with 7 positions matching TRBD1. Germline loops: CDR1 LNHDA, CDR2 SQIVND (reference sequence). The CDR3 has 15 amino acids. V trimming: 7 bases; J trimming: 6 bases; junction bases outside the gene matches: 12. The chain's CDR3 is CASKLDRSRGNEQFF. CDR3 in DNA: TGTGCCAGTAAATTGGACAGGTCAAGGGGCAATGAGCAGTTCTTC.

The rearrangement links TRBV11-2 to TRBJ2-3, with a weak D call TRBD2 (6 bases). Germline CDR1 SGHAT, CDR2 FQNNGV. CDR3 length: 16 amino acids. Trimming removed 6 bases from V and 5 bases from J, with 21 bases in between. The DNA for the CDR3 is TGTGCCAGCAGGGGGATGGGCGGGATGGCAGGAGATACGCAGTATTTT. Translated, it gives CASRGMGGMAGDTQYF.

The chain combines TRBV5-1 with TRBJ1-1, with 9 bases matching TRBD1. This CDR3 contains 14 residues. Germline CDR1 reads SGHRS; CDR2 reads YFSETQ. The ends lost 5 bases at V and 5 bases at J; junction bases unmatched: 7. Here the CDR3 reads CASSKGQGWTEAFF. CDR3 coding DNA: TGCGCCAGCAGTAAAGGACAGGGGTGGACTGAAGCTTTCTTT.

The chain combines TRBV19 with TRBJ2-5; D is ambiguous. V lost 3 bases, J lost 4 bases, and 6 bases lay in between. In germline, CDR1 is LNHDA, CDR2 SQIVND (reference sequence). This CDR3 comprises 12 residues. Written as DNA, the CDR3 is TGTGCCAGTAGTATGACGGGAGAGACCCAGTACTTC. Translating it yields CASSMTGETQYF.

This sequence joins TRBV4-3 and TRBJ2-7, with a weak D call TRBD1 (6 bases). V gave up 1 base and J gave up 2 bases, with 15 bases separating them. CDR1 and CDR2 (germline): LGHNA, YSLEER. This CDR3 is built from 16 residues. CDR3 nucleotide sequence: TGCGCCAGCAGCCAAGCCTCCGGCAGGGACACCTACGAGCAGTACTTC. This encodes CASSQASGRDTYEQYF.

The V gene is TRBV24-1, the J gene TRBJ2-5; D is possibly TRBD2 (6 bases). Germline CDR1 is KGHDR and CDR2 is SFDVKD. This CDR3 has 16 residues. Trimming stripped 5 bases from V and 5 bases from J, with 20 bases between. This CDR3 is CATSAMTPTSMETQYF. CDR3 nucleotide sequence: TGTGCCACCAGTGCCATGACCCCGACTAGTATGGAGACCCAGTACTTC.

The chain is built from TRBV7-2 and TRBJ1-5, with 7 bases that match TRBD1. CDR3 length: 13 residues. CDR1 is SGHTA and CDR2 is FQGNSA in the germline V gene. Trimming at V came to 5 bases and at J to 6 bases, leaving 4 bases not matched to a gene. CDR3 sequence (DNA): TGTGCCAGCAGCCCGGACAGGATTCAGCCCCAGCATTTT. Its translation: CASSPDRIQPQHF.

The V call is TRBV3-1 (or the pseudogene TRBV3-2), the J call TRBJ1-2; a possible D gene is TRBD1 (6 bases). This CDR3 region has 14 residues. Germline V gives CDR1 LGHDT, CDR2 YNNKEL (reference sequence). Trimming removed 3 bases from V and 4 bases from J, with 12 bases in between. In DNA form, the CDR3 reads TGTGCCAGCAGCCAGAGGGGGGGTGGCTATGGCTACACCTTC. This codes for CASSQRGGGYGYTF.

The chain is built from TRBV7-6 and TRBJ2-1; D might be TRBD2 (5 bases). V shed 3 bases and J shed 0 bases, with 15 bases lying between them. There are 17 residues in the CDR3. The germline CDR1 and CDR2 sequences are SGHVS and FNYEAQ. CDR3 nucleotides: TGTGCCAGCAGCTTTGGCGGGTTTAGTATCTCCTACAATGAGCAGTTCTTC. This codes for CASSFGGFSISYNEQFF.

The gene calls are TRBV9 and TRBJ2-5; 7 bases match TRBD1. From germline, CDR1 is SGDLS and CDR2 YYNGEE. The V segment lost 2 bases and the J segment 5 bases; nucleotides outside the gene matches: 6. The CDR3 covers 14 residues. CDR3 bases: TGTGCCAGCAGCGTGGGCCAGGGGGAGGAGACCCAGTACTTC. This gives the protein CASSVGQGEETQYF.

To note about this clone: One junction end does not reproduce the germline sequence, and a read error may be involved. This chain joins TRBV7-7 and TRBJ2-5; maybe TRBD2 (6 bases). CDR1 is SSHAT, CDR2 FNYEAQ, per germline (reference sequence). The CDR3 runs 16 residues. CDR3 in DNA: TGTGCTAGCAGCTTAGGGGCGGGGATGGCACAAGAGACCCAGTACTTC. Its translation: CASSLGAGMAQETQYF.

This sequence joins TRBV5-4 and TRBJ2-5; TRBD2 matches 10 bases. Losses at the gene ends were 0 bases for V and 2 bases for J; bases not matched to a gene: 1. The V gene's germline CDR1 is SGHNT and CDR2 YYREEE (reference sequence). The CDR3 spans 15 residues. CDR3 amino acids: CASSLALAGQETQYF. The DNA for the CDR3 is TGTGCCAGCAGCTTGGCACTAGCGGGGCAAGAGACCCAGTACTTC.

The chain is built from TRBV29-1 and TRBJ1-5; no definite D call. Per the germline V gene, CDR1 is SQVTM and CDR2 is ANQGSEA. Trimming took off 5 bases at V and 4 bases at J, with 12 bases between the two ends. This CDR3 has 13 amino acids. This CDR3 reads CSVRHSQNQPQHF. In DNA form, the CDR3 reads TGCAGCGTTCGGCATAGCCAAAATCAGCCCCAGCATTTT.

The V and J genes are TRBV6-2 or TRBV6-3 and TRBJ1-1; 8 bases align to TRBD1. In germline, CDR1 is MNHEY, CDR2 SVGEGT. This CDR3 contains 14 residues. With 4 bases clipped from V and 2 bases from J, the junction kept 3 bases outside the gene matches. DNA of the CDR3: TGTGCCAGCAGTTTGGCAGGGGGCAACACTGAAGCTTTCTTT. Translation gives CASSLAGGNTEAFF.

The chain links TRBV11-2 to TRBJ2-1, with D unclear. The CDR3 sequence is 13 residues long. The germline CDR1 and CDR2 sequences are SGHAT and FQNNGV. Trimming stripped 2 bases from V and 4 bases from J, with 6 bases between. CDR3: CASSLLRYNEQFF. CDR3 DNA: TGTGCCAGCAGCTTATTGAGATACAATGAGCAGTTCTTC.

The gene calls are TRBV10-3 and TRBJ2-1; TRBD2 matches at 10 bases. With 10 bases clipped from V and 8 bases from J, the junction kept 14 bases outside the gene matches. The germline gives CDR1 ENHRY, CDR2 SYGVKD. This CDR3 comprises 15 residues. The CDR3 DNA is TGTGCCACAAGGACTAGCGGATATAGAGGGGATGAGCAGTTCTTC. Residues: CATRTSGYRGDEQFF.

This clone was counted only a few times. The sample holds other DNA sequences that translate to the same CDR3. V usage is TRBV2 and J usage is TRBJ1-1, with a weak D call TRBD1 (5 bases). V was shortened by 4 bases and J by 2 bases, with 8 bases between the two germline ends. CDR1 SNHLY and CDR2 FYNNEI come from the germline V gene. This CDR3 region has 13 residues. The CDR3 loop reads CASSGQGNTEAFF. In nucleotides, the CDR3 is TGTGCCAGCAGTGGGCAGGGAAACACTGAAGCTTTCTTT.

The CDR3 region is CASSFGTGGSPLHF. CDR3 sequence (DNA): TGCGCCAGCAGCTTCGGGACAGGGGGTTCACCCCTCCACTTT. V is TRBV5-1 and J is TRBJ1-6; TRBD1 matches at 11 bases. V was pared by 2 bases and J by 9 bases, with 1 base of the junction left unmatched. This CDR3 is built from 14 residues. CDR1 is SGHRS, CDR2 YFSETQ, per germline.

This clone was observed a handful of times. This chain links TRBV11-2 with TRBJ2-7; no definite D call. The CDR3 is 13 amino acids. In germline, CDR1 is SGHAT, CDR2 FQNNGV. V lost 8 bases and J 2 bases, leaving 13 bases between the germline ends. The CDR3 bases are TGTGCCAGCTCACCAAGAAACACCTACGAGCAGTACTTC. It encodes CASSPRNTYEQYF.

CDR3 DNA sequence: TGTGCCAGCAGCCAGGGTCAGGGGATGGGTCAGCCCCAGCATTTT. Amino acids: CASSQGQGMGQPQHF. The rearrangement links TRBV3-1 (or the pseudogene TRBV3-2) to TRBJ1-5, with a possible D match to TRBD1 (6 bases). Trimming took 3 bases from V and 6 from J, leaving 15 bases between them. Germline V gene lookup returns CDR1 LGHDT and CDR2 YNNKEL (reference sequence). This CDR3 spans 15 amino acids.